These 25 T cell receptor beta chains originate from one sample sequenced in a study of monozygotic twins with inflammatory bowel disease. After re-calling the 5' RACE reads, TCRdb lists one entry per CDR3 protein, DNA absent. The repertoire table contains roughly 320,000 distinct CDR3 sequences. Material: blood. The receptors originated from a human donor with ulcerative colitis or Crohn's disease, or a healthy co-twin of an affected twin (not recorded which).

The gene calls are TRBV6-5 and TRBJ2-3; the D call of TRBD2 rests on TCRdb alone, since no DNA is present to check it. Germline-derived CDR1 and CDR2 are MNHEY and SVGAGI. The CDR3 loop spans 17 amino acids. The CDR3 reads CASSYSASGPVSGTQYF.

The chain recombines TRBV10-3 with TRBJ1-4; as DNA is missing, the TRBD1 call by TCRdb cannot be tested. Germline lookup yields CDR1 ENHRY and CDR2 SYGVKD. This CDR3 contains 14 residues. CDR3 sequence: CAISGTDNNEKLFF.

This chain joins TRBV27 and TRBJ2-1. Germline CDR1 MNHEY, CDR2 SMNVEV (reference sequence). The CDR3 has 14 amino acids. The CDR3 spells CASSLREFYNEQFF.

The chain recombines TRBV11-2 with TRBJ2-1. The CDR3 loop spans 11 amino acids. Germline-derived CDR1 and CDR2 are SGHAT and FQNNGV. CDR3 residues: CASSFGFEQFF.

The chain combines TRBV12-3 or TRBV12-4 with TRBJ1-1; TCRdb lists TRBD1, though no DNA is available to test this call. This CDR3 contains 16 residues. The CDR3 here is CASSLGHYRFGTEAFF.

CDR3 region: CASSLGDDTQYF. The gene calls are TRBV5-4 and TRBJ2-3. CDR1 is SGHNT, CDR2 YYREEE, per germline (reference sequence). CDR3 length: 12 amino acids.

The CDR3 reads CASSTQGITHNEKLFF. The chain combines TRBV25-1 with TRBJ1-4; TCRdb calls TRBD1, which cannot be checked without DNA. CDR1 is MGHDK and CDR2 is SYGVNS in the germline V gene. The CDR3 sequence is 16 residues long.

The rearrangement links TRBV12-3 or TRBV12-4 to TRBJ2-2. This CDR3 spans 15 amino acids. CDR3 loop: CASRSLGANTGELFF.

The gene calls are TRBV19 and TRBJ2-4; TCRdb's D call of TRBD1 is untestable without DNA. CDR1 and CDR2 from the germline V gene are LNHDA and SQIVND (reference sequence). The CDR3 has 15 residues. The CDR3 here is CASSNRTVAKNIQYF.

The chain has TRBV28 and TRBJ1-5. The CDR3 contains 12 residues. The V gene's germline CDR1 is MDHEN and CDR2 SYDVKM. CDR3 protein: CASSLSDQPQHF.

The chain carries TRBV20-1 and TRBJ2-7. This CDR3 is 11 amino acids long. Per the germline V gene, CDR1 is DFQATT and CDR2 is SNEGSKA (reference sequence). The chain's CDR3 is CSASRSYEQYF.

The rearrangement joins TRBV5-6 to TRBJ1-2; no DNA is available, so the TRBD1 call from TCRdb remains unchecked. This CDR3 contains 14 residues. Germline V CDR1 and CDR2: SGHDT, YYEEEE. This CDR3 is CASSYTGGGDGYTF.

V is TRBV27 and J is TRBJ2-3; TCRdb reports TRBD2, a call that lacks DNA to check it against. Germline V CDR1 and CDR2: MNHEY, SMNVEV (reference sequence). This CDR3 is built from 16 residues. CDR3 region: CASRRRLAGITDTQYF.

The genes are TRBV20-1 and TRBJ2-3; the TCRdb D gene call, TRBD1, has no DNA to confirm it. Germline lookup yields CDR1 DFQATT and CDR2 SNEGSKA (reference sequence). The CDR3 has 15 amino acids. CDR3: CSAKDVQGWTDTQYF.

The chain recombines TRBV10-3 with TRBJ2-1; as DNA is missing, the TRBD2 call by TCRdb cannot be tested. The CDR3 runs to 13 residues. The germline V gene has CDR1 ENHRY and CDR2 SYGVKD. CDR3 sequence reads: CAISVGRANEQFF.

The CDR3 sequence is CASSLVQGARIAFF. V usage is TRBV7-9 and J usage is TRBJ1-1; TCRdb's D call, TRBD1, is unchecked because there is no DNA. Germline values: CDR1 SEHNR, CDR2 FQNEAQ (reference sequence). The CDR3 loop spans 14 amino acids.

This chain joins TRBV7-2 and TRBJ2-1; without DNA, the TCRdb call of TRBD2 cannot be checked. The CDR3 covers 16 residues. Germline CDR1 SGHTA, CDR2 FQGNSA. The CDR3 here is CASPKGGLAGNNEQFF.

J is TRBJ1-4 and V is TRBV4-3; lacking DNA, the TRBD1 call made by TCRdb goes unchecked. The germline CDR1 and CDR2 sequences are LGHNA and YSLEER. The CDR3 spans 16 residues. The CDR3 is CASSQDWTGNNEKLFF.

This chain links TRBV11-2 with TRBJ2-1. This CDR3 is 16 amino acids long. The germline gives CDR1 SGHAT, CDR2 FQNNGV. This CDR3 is CASSFSAGSSYNEQFF.

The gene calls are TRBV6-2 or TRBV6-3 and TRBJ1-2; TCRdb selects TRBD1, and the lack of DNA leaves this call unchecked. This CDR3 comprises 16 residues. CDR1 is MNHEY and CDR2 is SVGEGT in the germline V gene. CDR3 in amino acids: CASSSARGQPNYGYTF.

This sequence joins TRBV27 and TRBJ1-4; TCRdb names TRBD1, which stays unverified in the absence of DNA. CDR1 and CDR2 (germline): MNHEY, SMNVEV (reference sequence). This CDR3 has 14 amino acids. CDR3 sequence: CASSWGFSNEKLFF.

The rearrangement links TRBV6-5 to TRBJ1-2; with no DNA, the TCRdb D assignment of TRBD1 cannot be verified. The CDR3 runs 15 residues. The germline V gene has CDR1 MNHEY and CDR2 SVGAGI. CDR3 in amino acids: CASSFPPPHNYGYTF.

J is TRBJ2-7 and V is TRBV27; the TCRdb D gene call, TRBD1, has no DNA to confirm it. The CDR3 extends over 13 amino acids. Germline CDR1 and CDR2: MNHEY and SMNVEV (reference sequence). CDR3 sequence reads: CASSAGQIYEQYF.

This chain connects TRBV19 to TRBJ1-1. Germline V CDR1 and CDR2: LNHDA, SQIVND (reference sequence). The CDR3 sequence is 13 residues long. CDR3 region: CASSMFGYTEAFF.

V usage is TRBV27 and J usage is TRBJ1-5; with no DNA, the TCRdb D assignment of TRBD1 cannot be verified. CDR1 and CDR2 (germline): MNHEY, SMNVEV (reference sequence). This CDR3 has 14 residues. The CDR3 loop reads CASSSTGGHSSQHF.